One TCR beta chain is described in this entry. This CDR3 spans 13 amino acids. Trimming took 4 bases from V and 6 from J; bases not matched to a gene: 6. Germline assignment: CDR1 SGHRS and CDR2 YFSETQ. This specimen belongs to a study of T cell changes during pregnancy in multiple sclerosis. The protocol was immunoSEQ multiplex PCR, while the TCRdb copy is restricted to in-frame clones and leaves out a portion. The sample consists of about 100,000 clones, 92% of them appearing once. The chain links TRBV5-1 to TRBJ2-7; TRBD1 agrees at 8 bases. Sequencing used peripheral blood, obtained after pregnancy. The clonotype originates from a female donor with multiple sclerosis, enrolled in a pregnancy study. CDR3 sequence: CASSSPDRAEQYF. DNA of the CDR3: TGCGCCAGCAGCAGTCCGGACAGGGCCGAGCAGTACTTC.